This T cell receptor (beta chain) stems from a study of shared clonotypes between healthy human individuals. Study-level results: The study found approximately 5% of naive CD4 clonotypes shared across a few donors.

In germline, CDR1 is MDHEN, CDR2 SYDVKM. Unmatched junction bases numbered 13, after V lost 8 bases and J lost 8 bases. The CDR3 is 15 amino acids. Naive CD8 cells were CD45RO-negative, positively selected for CCR7, excluding terminally differentiated effector memory CD45RA+ cells. Sequencing was performed with immunoSEQ multiplex PCR; in TCRdb, only in-frame clones are kept and a portion is missing. The top ten clones hold approximately 25% of a sample with under 1 million clones, over 90% of them seen once. Notes on this clone: Antigen specificity is unknown.

The chain recombines TRBV28 with TRBJ2-1, with TRBD2 identical over 9 bases. Source material: naive CD8+ T cells sorted from blood. The receptor comes from a man aged 25 to 45 in good health. CDR3 loop: CASGSGRSILDEQFF. For the CDR3, the DNA is TGTGCCAGCGGAAGCGGGAGGAGTATTTTGGATGAGCAGTTCTTC.